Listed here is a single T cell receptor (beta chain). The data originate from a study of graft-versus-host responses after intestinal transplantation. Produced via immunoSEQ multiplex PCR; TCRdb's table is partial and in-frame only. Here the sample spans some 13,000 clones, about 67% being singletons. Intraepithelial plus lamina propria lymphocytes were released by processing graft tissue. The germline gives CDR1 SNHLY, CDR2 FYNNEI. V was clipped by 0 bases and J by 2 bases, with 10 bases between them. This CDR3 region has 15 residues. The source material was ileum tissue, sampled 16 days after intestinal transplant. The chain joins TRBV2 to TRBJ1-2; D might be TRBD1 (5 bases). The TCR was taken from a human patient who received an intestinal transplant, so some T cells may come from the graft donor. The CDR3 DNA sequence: TGTGCCAGCAGTGAAGCACCGACAGAGAACTATGGCTACACCTTC. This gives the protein CASSEAPTENYGYTF.